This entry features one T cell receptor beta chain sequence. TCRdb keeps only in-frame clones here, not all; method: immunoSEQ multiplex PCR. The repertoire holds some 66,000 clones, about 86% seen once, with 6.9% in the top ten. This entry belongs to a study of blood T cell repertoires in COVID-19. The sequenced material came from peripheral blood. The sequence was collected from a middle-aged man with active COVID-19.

In DNA, the CDR3 is TGCGCCAGCAGCCCCGGACAGGAATACAATGAGCAGTTCTTC. This gives the protein CASSPGQEYNEQFF. V usage is TRBV5-1 and J usage is TRBJ2-1, with TRBD1 identical over 7 bases. Germline V lookup: CDR1 SGHRS, CDR2 YFSETQ. Trimming cost V 4 bases and J 4 bases; bases outside gene matches: 5. This CDR3 region has 14 residues.